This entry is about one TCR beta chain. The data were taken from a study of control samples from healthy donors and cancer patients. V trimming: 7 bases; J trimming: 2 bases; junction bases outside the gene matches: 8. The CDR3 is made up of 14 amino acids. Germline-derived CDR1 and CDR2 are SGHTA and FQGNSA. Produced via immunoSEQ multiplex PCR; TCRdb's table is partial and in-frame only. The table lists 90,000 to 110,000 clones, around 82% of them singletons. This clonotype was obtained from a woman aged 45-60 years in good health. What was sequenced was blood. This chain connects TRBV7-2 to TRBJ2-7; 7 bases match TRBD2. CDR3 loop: CASTRGGSPYEQYF. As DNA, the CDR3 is TGTGCCAGCACCCGGGGAGGGAGCCCCTACGAGCAGTACTTC.